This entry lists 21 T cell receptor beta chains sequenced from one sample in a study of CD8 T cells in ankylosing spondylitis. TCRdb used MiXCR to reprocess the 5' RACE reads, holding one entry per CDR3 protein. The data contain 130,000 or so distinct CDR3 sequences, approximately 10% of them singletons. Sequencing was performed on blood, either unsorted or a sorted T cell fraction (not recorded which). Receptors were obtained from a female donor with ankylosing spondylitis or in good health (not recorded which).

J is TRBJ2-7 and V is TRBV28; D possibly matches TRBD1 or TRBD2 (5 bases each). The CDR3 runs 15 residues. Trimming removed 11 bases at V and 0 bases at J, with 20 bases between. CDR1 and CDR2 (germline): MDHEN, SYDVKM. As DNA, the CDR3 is TGTGCCGGCATCCCCCGGGACGCCAGCTCCTACGAGCAGTACTTC. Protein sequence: CAGIPRDASSYEQYF.

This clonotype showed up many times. The CDR3 reads CASSLAPSSDEQFF. DNA of the CDR3: TGTGCCAGCAGTTTAGCTCCTAGCAGCGATGAGCAGTTCTTC. The genes are TRBV12-3 or TRBV12-4 and TRBJ2-1; TRBD2 is a possible D gene (5 bases). CDR3 length: 14 amino acids. Trimming took 0 bases from V and 8 from J, leaving 11 bases between them.

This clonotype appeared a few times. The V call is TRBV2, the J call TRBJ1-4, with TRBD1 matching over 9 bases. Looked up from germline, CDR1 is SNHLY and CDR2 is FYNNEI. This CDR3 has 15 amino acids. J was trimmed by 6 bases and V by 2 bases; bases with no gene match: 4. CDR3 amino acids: CASSESGQGYEKLFF. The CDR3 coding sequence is TGTGCCAGCAGTGAATCTGGACAGGGGTATGAAAAACTGTTTTTT.

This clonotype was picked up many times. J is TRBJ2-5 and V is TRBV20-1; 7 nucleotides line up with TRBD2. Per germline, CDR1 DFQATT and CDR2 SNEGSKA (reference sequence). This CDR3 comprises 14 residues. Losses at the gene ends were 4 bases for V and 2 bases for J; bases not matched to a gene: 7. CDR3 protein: CSANDQRGQETQYF. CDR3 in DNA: TGCAGTGCTAATGACCAGCGGGGACAAGAGACCCAGTACTTC.

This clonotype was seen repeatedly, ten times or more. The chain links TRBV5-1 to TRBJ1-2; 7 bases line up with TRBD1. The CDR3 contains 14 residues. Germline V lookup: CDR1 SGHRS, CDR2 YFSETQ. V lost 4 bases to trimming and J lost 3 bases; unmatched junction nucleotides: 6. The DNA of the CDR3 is TGCGCCAGCAGCCGACAGGGAGAGGACTATGGCTACACCTTC. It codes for CASSRQGEDYGYTF.

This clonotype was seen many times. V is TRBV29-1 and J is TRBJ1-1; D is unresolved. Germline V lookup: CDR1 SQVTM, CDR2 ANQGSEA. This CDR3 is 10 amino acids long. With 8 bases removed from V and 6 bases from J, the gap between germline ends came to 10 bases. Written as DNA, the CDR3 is TGCAGCCTAGGTCCAGCTGAAGCTTTCTTT. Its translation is CSLGPAEAFF.

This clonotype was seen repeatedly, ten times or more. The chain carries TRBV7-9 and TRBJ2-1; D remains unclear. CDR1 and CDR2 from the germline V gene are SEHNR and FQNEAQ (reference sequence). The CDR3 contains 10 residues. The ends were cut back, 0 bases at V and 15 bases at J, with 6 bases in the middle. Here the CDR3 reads CASSLARPFF. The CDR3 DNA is TGTGCCAGCAGCTTAGCGCGGCCGTTCTTC.

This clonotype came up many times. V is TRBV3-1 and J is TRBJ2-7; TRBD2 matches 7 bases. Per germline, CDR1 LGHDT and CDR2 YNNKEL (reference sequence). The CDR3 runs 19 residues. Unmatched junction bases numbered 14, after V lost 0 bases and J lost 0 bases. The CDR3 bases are TGTGCCAGCAGCCAAGATCGGGCTTGGGGCGGGGGACTCTCCTACGAGCAGTACTTC. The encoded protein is CASSQDRAWGGGLSYEQYF.

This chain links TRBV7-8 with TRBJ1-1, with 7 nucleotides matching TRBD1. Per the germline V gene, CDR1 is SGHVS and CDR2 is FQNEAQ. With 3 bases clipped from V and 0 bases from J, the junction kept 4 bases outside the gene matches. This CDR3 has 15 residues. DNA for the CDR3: TGTGCCAGCAGCTTCGAGGGGGCGGTGAACACTGAAGCTTTCTTT. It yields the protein CASSFEGAVNTEAFF.

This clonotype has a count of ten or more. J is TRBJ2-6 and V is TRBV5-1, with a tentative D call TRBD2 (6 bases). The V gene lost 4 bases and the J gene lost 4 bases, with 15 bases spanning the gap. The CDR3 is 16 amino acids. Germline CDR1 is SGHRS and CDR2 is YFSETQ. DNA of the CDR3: TGCGCCAGCAGCCCGGACGGTCGGGGGGGGGCCAACGTCCTGACTTTC. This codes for CASSPDGRGGANVLTF.

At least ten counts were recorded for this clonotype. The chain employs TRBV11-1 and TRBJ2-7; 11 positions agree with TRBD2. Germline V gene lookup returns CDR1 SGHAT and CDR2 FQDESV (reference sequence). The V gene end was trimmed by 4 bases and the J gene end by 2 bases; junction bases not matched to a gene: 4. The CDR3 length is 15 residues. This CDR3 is CASSSLAGGTYEQYF. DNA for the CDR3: TGTGCCAGCAGCTCATTAGCGGGAGGGACCTACGAGCAGTACTTC.

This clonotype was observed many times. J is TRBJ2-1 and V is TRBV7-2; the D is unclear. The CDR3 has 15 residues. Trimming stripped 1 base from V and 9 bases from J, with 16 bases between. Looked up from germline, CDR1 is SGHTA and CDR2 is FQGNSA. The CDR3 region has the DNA TGTGCCAGCAGCTTAGGAGACTTCTCCTGGGGTGAGCAGTTCTTC. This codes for CASSLGDFSWGEQFF.

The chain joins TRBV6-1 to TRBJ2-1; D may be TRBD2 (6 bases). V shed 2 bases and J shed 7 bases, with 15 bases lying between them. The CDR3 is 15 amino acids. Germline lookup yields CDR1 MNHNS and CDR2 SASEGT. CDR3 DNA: TGTGCCAGCAGTGAACGAGGGGCGGGGATAAATGAGCAGTTCTTC. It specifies CASSERGAGINEQFF.

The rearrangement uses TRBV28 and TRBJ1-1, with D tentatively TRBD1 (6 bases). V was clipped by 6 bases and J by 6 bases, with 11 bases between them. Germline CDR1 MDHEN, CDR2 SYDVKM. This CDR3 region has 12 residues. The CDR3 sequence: CASRLQGSEAFF. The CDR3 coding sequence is TGTGCCAGCAGACTACAGGGCTCTGAAGCTTTCTTT.

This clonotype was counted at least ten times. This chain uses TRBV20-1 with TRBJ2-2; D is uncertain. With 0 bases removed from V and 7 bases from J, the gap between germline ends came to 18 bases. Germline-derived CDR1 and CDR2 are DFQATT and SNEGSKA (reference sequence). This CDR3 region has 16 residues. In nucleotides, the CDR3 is TGCAGTGCTAGAGATCGGAGTAGATTTTCGGTCGGGGAGCTGTTTTTT. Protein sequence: CSARDRSRFSVGELFF.

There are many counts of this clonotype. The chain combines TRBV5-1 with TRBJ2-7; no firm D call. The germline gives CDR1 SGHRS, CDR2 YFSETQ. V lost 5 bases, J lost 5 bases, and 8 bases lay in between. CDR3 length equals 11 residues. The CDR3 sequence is CASRVEDEQYF. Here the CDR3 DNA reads TGCGCCAGCAGGGTAGAGGACGAGCAGTACTTC.

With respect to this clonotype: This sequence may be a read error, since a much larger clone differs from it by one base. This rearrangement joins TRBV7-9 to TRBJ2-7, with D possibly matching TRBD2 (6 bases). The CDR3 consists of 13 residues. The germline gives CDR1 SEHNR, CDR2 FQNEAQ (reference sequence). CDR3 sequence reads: CASSLQGLYEQCF. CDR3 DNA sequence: TGTGCCAGCAGCTTACAGGGACTCTACGAGCAGTGCTTC.

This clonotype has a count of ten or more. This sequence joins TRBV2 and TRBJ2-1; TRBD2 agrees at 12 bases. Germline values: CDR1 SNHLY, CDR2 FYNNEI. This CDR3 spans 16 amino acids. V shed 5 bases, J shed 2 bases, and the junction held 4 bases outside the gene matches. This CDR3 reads CASSPSGGAPYNEQFF. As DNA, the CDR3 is TGTGCCAGCAGTCCTAGCGGGGGGGCCCCCTACAATGAGCAGTTCTTC.

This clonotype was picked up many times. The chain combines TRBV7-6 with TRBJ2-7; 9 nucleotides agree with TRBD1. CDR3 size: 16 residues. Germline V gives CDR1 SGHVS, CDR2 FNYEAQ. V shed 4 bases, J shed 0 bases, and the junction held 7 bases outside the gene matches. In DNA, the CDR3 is TGTGCCAGCAGCTGGACAGGGGCTTTTAGCTCCTACGAGCAGTACTTC. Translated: CASSWTGAFSSYEQYF.

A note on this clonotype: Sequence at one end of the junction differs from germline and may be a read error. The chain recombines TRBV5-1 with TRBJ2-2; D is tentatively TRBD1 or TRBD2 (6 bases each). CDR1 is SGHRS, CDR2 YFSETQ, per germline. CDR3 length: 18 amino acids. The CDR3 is CASSLKEDDRPNTGGLFF. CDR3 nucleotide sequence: TGCGCCAGCAGCTTGAAAGAGGATGACAGGCCTAACACCGGGGGGCTGTTTTTT.

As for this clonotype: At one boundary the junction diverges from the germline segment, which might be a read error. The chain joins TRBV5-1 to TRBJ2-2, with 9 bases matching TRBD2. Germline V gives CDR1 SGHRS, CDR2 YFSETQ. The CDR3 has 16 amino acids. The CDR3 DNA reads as TGCTCCAGCAGCTCCCGGATAGCGGGAGCGAACGGGGAGCTGTTTTTT. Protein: CSSSSRIAGANGELFF.